This T cell receptor (beta chain) originates from a study of blood T cell repertoires in COVID-19. Study in general: Sites in the United States, Italy and Spain provided acute and convalescent COVID-19 samples. The analysed material was cDNA or gDNA that came from T cells, B-cell-depleted T cells, or PBMCs.

Study processing details: Reference gene primers were amplified, and this amplification served to estimate nucleated cell counts. The assay was immunoSEQ multiplex PCR, and TCRdb's table has in-frame clones only and misses some. For V, J and clone size, that table is used; D and trimming come from the DNA. The sample holds under 200,000 clones; more than 75% are singletons and the top ten take 2% to 3%. The sequence was collected from a man younger than 35 with acute or convalescent COVID-19. Source material: peripheral blood.

The CDR3 region has the DNA TGTGCCAGCAGTTTCCAAAATTACAATGAGCAGTTCTTC. Its translation is CASSFQNYNEQFF. The chain couples TRBV6-5 to TRBJ2-1; D ambiguous. Germline V gene sequence: CDR1 MNHEY, CDR2 SVGAGI. The CDR3 extends over 13 amino acids. Trimming removed 4 bases at V and 4 bases at J, with 8 bases between.